The rows below give T cell receptor beta chains drawn from one sample of a study of CD8+CD57+ T cells in acquired aplastic anemia. TCRdb analysed the reads with MiXCR anew, one entry per CDR3 protein. The sample lists just over 450,000 distinct CDR3 sequences; 25% to 40% were seen once. Sequencing was carried out using sorted CD4+, CD8+, or CD8+CD57+ T cells (not recorded which) from PBMCs. The origin of the receptors is a human donor with aplastic anemia. Each CDR3 is given with its conserved first and last residue. The D gene is left open where the match is weak. Size is stated for part of the rows, as once, few or many counts, or as a class when the clone is expanded.

CDR3 length	D gene	V gene	J gene	clone size	CDR3 DNA	CDR3 protein
13	TRBD1	TRBV10-3	TRBJ2-7	-	TGTGCCATTTCCGGGACAGGTACCTACGAGCAGTACTTC	CAISGTGTYEQYF
15	TRBD1	TRBV10-3	TRBJ1-2	few	TGTGCCACCTCGATACAGGGGGCGTTTACCTATGGCTACACCTTC	CATSIQGAFTYGYTF
15	-	TRBV6-1	TRBJ1-5	-	TGTGCCAGCAGTCGCCGGTGGGACAGCAATCAGCCCCAGCATTTT	CASSRRWDSNQPQHF
14	TRBD1	TRBV15	TRBJ2-7	-	TGTGCCACCAGCAGACCCGGGACAGGGGCCGAGCAGTACTTC	CATSRPGTGAEQYF
13	-	TRBV12-3/TRBV12-4	TRBJ2-4	few	TGTGCCAGCAGTTTCCCGGATACGCACATTCAGTACTTC	CASSFPDTHIQYF
14	TRBD1	TRBV25-1	TRBJ2-7	many	TGTGCCAGCAGTGATACAAACAGGGGGTACGAGCAGTACTTC	CASSDTNRGYEQYF
12	-	TRBV25-1	TRBJ1-1	many	TGTGCCAGCAAGGTCAGGGGTGTTGAAGCTTTCTTT	CASKVRGVEAFF
14	TRBD1	TRBV6-1	TRBJ1-2	few	TGTGCCAGCAGTCTGACCCAGACAGGGGGTGGCTACACCTTC	CASSLTQTGGGYTF
13	-	TRBV24-1	TRBJ2-5	-	TGTGCCACCAGTGATTTGGGGGTTCAGCCCCAGTACTTC	CATSDLGVQPQYF
14	-	TRBV7-9	TRBJ2-3	-	TGTGCCCGCAGCTTTACCGAGAGCACAGATACGCAGTATTTT	CARSFTESTDTQYF
17	-	TRBV6-5	TRBJ1-6	-	TGTGCCAGCAGTTACTCCCCCGGGGGAAGAGTGGAATCACCCCTCCACTTT	CASSYSPGGRVESPLHF
14	-	TRBV14	TRBJ1-2	many	TGTGCCAGCAGCCAAGGCAACTATCCCTATGGCTACACCTTC	CASSQGNYPYGYTF
14	TRBD1	TRBV7-3	TRBJ1-2	-	TGTGCCAGCAAGGGGACAGGGCTAAACTATGGCTACACCTTC	CASKGTGLNYGYTF
16	-	TRBV24-1	TRBJ2-1	-	TGTGCCACCAGTGATCCCGCCTCAGCGGGTGTTGGTGAGCAGTTCTTC	CATSDPASAGVGEQFF
13	-	TRBV2	TRBJ2-7	many	TGTGCCAGCAGTGTGACAGTGGACTACGAGCAGTACTTC	CASSVTVDYEQYF
12	-	TRBV5-1	TRBJ1-3	many	TGCGCCAGCAGCTTTGCTGGAAACACCATATATTTT	CASSFAGNTIYF
12	-	TRBV6-1	TRBJ1-4	-	TGTGCCAGCAGTCCGGGCGGGGAAAAACTGTTTTTT	CASSPGGEKLFF
13	-	TRBV19	TRBJ1-6	-	TGTGCCAGTAGGCGAAAGGGGAATTCACCCCTCCACTTT	CASRRKGNSPLHF
15	TRBD2	TRBV10-1	TRBJ2-1	-	TGCGCCAGCAGTGAGTCGAGCGGGGACTACAATGAGCAGTTCTTC	CASSESSGDYNEQFF
13	TRBD1	TRBV20-1	TRBJ2-1	few	TGCAGTGCTAGCCGGGACAGGGAGGATGAGCAGTTCTTC	CSASRDREDEQFF
16	TRBD1	TRBV2	TRBJ2-7	many	TGTGCCAGCAGTGGACGGACCGGGACAGGATCATACGAGCAGTACTTC	CASSGRTGTGSYEQYF
11	-	TRBV9	TRBJ2-1	many	TGTGCCAGCAGCGTAGACAATGAGCAGTTCTTC	CASSVDNEQFF
12	-	TRBV3-1	TRBJ2-5	few	TGTGCCAGCAGCCACAGCGTGGAGACCCAGTACTTC	CASSHSVETQYF
14	-	TRBV7-2	TRBJ2-1	-	TGTGCCAGCAGCAAAGGGGGGAGCGTCAATGGGCAGTTCTTC	CASSKGGSVNGQFF
12	TRBD1	TRBV10-3	TRBJ1-1	-	TGTGCCATCAGTGCTGGGACAGGCGAAGCTTTCTTT	CAISAGTGEAFF
15	TRBD1	TRBV20-1	TRBJ2-2	-	TGCAGTGCAGGTCGGACAGGGTCGAACACCGGGGAGCTGTTTTTT	CSAGRTGSNTGELFF
14	-	TRBV3-1	TRBJ1-5	-	TGTGCCAGCAGCCAAAGGGGGAGCAATCAGCCCCAGCATTTT	CASSQRGSNQPQHF
14	-	TRBV7-9	TRBJ1-3	many	TGTGCCAGCTCCCCAAAGGTCTCTGGAAACACCATATATTTT	CASSPKVSGNTIYF
14	TRBD2	TRBV10-1	TRBJ2-7	-	TGCGCCAGCAGTCTGACTAGCGGGAGGGCAGAGCAGTACTTC	CASSLTSGRAEQYF
14	-	TRBV7-2	TRBJ1-2	many	TGTGCCAGCAGCAATAGGGTTACTAACTATGGCTACACCTTC	CASSNRVTNYGYTF
12	-	TRBV6-4	TRBJ2-7	-	TGTGCTAGCAGTGGTTCTTTACAGGCGCAGTACTTC	CASSGSLQAQYF